A selection of T cell receptor beta chains follows, all from one sample in a study of naive and memory T cell subsets. MiXCR, applied by TCRdb to the UMI-ligation and nested PCR reads, yields one record per CDR3 protein. The table records over 25,000 distinct CDR3 sequences, approximately 17% of them present only once. Sequences were obtained from effector memory CD4+ T cells from blood. These receptor sequences come from a human donor in good health. Both conserved end residues are part of each CDR3. Fields, in order: V gene, clone size, D gene, J gene, CDR3 protein, CDR3 DNA. The D gene is left open where the match is weak. Size is stated for part of the rows, as once, few or many counts, or as a class when the clone is expanded.

TRBV7-8	few	TRBD1	TRBJ2-7	CASSLGQGFEAYEQYF	TGTGCCAGCAGCCTTGGACAGGGATTTGAGGCCTACGAGCAGTACTTC
TRBV5-6	.	.	TRBJ1-2	CASSYRRTGYTF	TGTGCCAGCAGCTACCGCAGAACTGGCTACACCTTC
TRBV7-8	few	.	TRBJ1-1	CASSPQWGTGAFF	TGTGCCAGCAGCCCTCAATGGGGGACGGGAGCTTTCTTT
TRBV28	many	.	TRBJ1-5	CASSLRRGGQPQHF	TGTGCCAGCAGTTTACGCCGGGGGGGTCAGCCCCAGCATTTT
TRBV20-1	many	TRBD2	TRBJ2-3	CSARDYGRATDTQYF	TGCAGTGCTAGAGATTACGGGAGGGCCACAGATACGCAGTATTTT
TRBV5-1	few	TRBD2	TRBJ2-7	CASSLAAGGGYEQYF	TGCGCCAGCAGCTTGGCGGCGGGAGGTGGCTACGAGCAGTACTTC
TRBV20-1	few	.	TRBJ2-5	CSARDGRLIRETQYF	TGCAGTGCTAGAGACGGACGTCTAATCCGAGAGACCCAGTACTTC
TRBV7-9	.	TRBD1	TRBJ1-2	CASSEWGDRANGYTF	TGTGCCAGCAGCGAATGGGGGGACAGGGCCAATGGCTACACCTTC
TRBV30	once	TRBD1	TRBJ2-7	CAWSSGTGPYEQYF	TGTGCCTGGAGTTCCGGGACAGGGCCCTACGAGCAGTACTTC
TRBV7-2	many	.	TRBJ1-1	CASSLDGRKGSLFF	TGTGCCAGCAGCTTAGACGGACGGAAGGGTTCCCTTTTCTTT
TRBV14	.	TRBD1	TRBJ2-1	CASSSDRAVPGKNNEQFF	TGTGCCAGCAGCTCGGACAGGGCTGTACCTGGGAAAAACAATGAGCAGTTCTTC
TRBV2	few	.	TRBJ1-5	CASSDYLSNQPQHF	TGTGCCAGCAGTGACTACCTCTCCAATCAGCCCCAGCATTTT
TRBV11-3	medium-sized	.	TRBJ2-4	CASSLGKLGAKNIQYF	TGTGCCAGCAGCTTAGGCAAATTGGGAGCCAAAAACATTCAGTACTTC
TRBV18	.	.	TRBJ1-1	CASSPGGMNTEAFF	TGTGCCAGCTCACCCGGGGGAATGAACACTGAAGCTTTCTTT
TRBV7-9	.	.	TRBJ2-1	CASSLVSGTDNEQFF	TGTGCCAGCAGCTTAGTATCGGGAACCGACAATGAGCAGTTCTTC
TRBV7-2	few	.	TRBJ1-5	CASTMWSGLGQPQHF	TGTGCCAGCACCATGTGGAGTGGGTTAGGTCAGCCCCAGCATTTT
TRBV10-3	few	TRBD2	TRBJ2-5	CATRTSGAEETQYF	TGTGCCACCAGGACTAGCGGAGCTGAAGAGACCCAGTACTTC
TRBV19	few	TRBD1	TRBJ1-1	CASSPRDRGYPEAFF	TGTGCCAGTAGTCCCAGGGACAGGGGGTATCCTGAAGCTTTCTTT
TRBV7-2	few	TRBD1	TRBJ1-3	CASSLDGHGTGENTIYF	TGTGCCAGCAGCTTAGATGGTCACGGGACAGGAGAAAACACCATATATTTT
TRBV7-2	.	TRBD2	TRBJ2-6	CASSPGLAGFPGANVLTF	TGTGCCAGCAGCCCGGGACTAGCGGGATTTCCTGGGGCCAACGTCCTGACTTTC
TRBV5-5	many	.	TRBJ2-1	CASRREGRRTYNEQFF	TGTGCCAGCCGCAGGGAAGGGCGGAGAACCTACAATGAGCAGTTCTTC
TRBV28	medium-sized	.	TRBJ1-6	CASSSTGYNSPLHF	TGTGCCAGCAGTTCGACAGGATATAATTCACCCCTCCACTTT
TRBV6-5	.	.	TRBJ2-7	CASSYESGGGQYF	TGTGCCAGCAGTTACGAGTCAGGTGGCGGGCAGTACTTC
TRBV28	many	.	TRBJ1-6	CAIRGIYNSPLHF	TGTGCCATAAGGGGGATCTATAATTCACCCCTCCACTTT
TRBV28	.	.	TRBJ2-4	CASSHRQDSLAKNIQYF	TGTGCCAGCAGTCACCGACAGGATTCTCTAGCCAAAAACATTCAGTACTTC
TRBV20-1	medium-sized	TRBD1	TRBJ1-5	CSAKTGHQPQHF	TGCAGTGCCAAGACAGGGCATCAGCCCCAGCATTTT
TRBV6-2/TRBV6-3	many	.	TRBJ1-1	CASSYDWGTEAFF	TGTGCCAGCAGTTACGATTGGGGGACTGAAGCTTTCTTT
TRBV7-2	.	.	TRBJ2-5	CASSWGGGAETQYF	TGTGCCAGCAGCTGGGGGGGGGGCGCGGAGACCCAGTACTTC
TRBV12-3/TRBV12-4	.	TRBD1	TRBJ1-1	CASSSTGRFALEAFF	TGTGCCAGCAGTTCGACAGGGAGGTTCGCTCTTGAAGCTTTCTTT
TRBV6-5	many	.	TRBJ1-6	CASSYSDGSPLHF	TGTGCCAGCAGTTACTCTGATGGTTCACCCCTCCACTTT
TRBV6-2/TRBV6-3	medium-sized	TRBD1	TRBJ1-5	CASSWTGAQDQPQHF	TGTGCCAGCAGTTGGACAGGGGCACAGGATCAGCCCCAGCATTTT
TRBV20-1	few	TRBD1	TRBJ1-5	CSARVGPGGFGNQPQHF	TGCAGTGCTAGAGTGGGGCCAGGGGGCTTTGGCAATCAGCCCCAGCATTTT
TRBV2	many	.	TRBJ1-5	CASSGQEYQPQHF	TGTGCCAGCAGTGGACAGGAGTATCAGCCCCAGCATTTT
TRBV6-6	medium-sized	.	TRBJ1-1	CASSFDSNTEAFF	TGTGCCAGCAGCTTCGACTCGAACACTGAAGCTTTCTTT
TRBV6-5	.	.	TRBJ2-3	CASRGGQLTDTQYF	TGTGCCAGCCGAGGGGGGCAATTAACAGATACGCAGTATTTT
TRBV6-5	.	TRBD1	TRBJ2-7	CASSFRPTGLGEQYF	TGTGCCAGCAGTTTCCGACCGACAGGGTTGGGGGAGCAGTACTTC
TRBV6-1	.	.	TRBJ2-1	CASSPEGASVYNEQFF	TGTGCCAGCAGCCCTGAGGGGGCTAGCGTGTACAATGAGCAGTTCTTC
TRBV27	many	TRBD1	TRBJ1-4	CASSSAGTGNEKLFF	TGTGCCAGCAGTTCCGCCGGGACAGGAAATGAAAAACTGTTTTTT
TRBV4-3	few	.	TRBJ2-6	CASSQQGSGANVLTF	TGCGCCAGCAGCCAGCAGGGTTCTGGGGCCAACGTCCTGACTTTC
TRBV19	few	TRBD1	TRBJ2-7	CASSADRGGYYEQYF	TGTGCCAGTAGTGCGGACAGGGGAGGTTACTACGAGCAGTACTTC